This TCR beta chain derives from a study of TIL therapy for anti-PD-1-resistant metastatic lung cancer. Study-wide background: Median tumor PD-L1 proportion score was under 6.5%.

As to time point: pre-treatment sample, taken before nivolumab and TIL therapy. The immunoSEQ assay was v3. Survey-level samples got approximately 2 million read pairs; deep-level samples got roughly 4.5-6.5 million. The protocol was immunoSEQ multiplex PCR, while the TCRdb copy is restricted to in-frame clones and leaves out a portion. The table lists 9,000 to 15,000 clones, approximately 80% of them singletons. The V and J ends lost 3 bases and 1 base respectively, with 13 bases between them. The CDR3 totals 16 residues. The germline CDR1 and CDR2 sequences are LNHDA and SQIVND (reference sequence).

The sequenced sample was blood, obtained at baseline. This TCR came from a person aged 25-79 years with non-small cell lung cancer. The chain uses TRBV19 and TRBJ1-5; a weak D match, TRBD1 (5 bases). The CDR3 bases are TGTGCCAGTAGTATCAGAGGGGAGGGAAGCAATCAGCCCCAGCATTTT. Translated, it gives CASSIRGEGSNQPQHF.